This T cell receptor (beta chain) comes out of a study of cytomegalovirus exposure and HLA in healthy donors. This clone was counted only a few times. Use of 60 Vbeta and 13 Jbeta primers characterized the PCR. The assay was immunoSEQ multiplex PCR, and TCRdb's table has in-frame clones only and misses some. The sample lists some 150,000 clones, 9.7% occurring once. CDR3 length: 16 residues. The V gene lost 6 bases and the J gene lost 0 bases, with 17 bases spanning the gap. Germline CDR1 and CDR2: MNHEY and SMNVEV (reference sequence). Sample: PBMCs. The sequence derives from a man over 45 in good health and CMV-seronegative. V and J are TRBV27 and TRBJ1-1, with D possibly being TRBD1 (6 bases). CDR3 coding DNA: TGTGCCAGCAGCGCTAGACAGGCTGGGCTGAACACTGAAGCTTTCTTT. This encodes CASSARQAGLNTEAFF.